A single T cell receptor (beta chain) is shown here with its context. Its antigen remains unknown. Time point indicated: peripheral blood 6 weeks after treatment start. Between 1 and 8 samples per patient were obtained, pretreatment and on-treatment. Profiled with immunoSEQ multiplex PCR; TCRdb holds only in-frame clones, not every one. Altogether around 80,000 clones are present, around 93% being singletons, with the ten largest covering roughly 0.87%. These data are taken from a study of PD-L1 blockade in urothelial cancer. Overall study context: Atezolizumab, begun by patients around 2014, was given at 1,200 mg intravenously every 3 weeks. Across blood samples, T cells had a median count of 141,255.

General observations from the study: By 3 weeks, tumor-associated blood clones had expanded more in durable-benefit patients.

This TCR came from a woman older than 75 with urothelial cancer. The input for sequencing was PBMCs, taken around atezolizumab (anti-PD-L1) treatment.

The DNA of the CDR3 is TGTGCCAGCGGACTAGCGAATGAGCAGTTCTTC. Translated: CASGLANEQFF. The gene calls are TRBV6-6 and TRBJ2-1; 9 bases agree with TRBD2. CDR1 MNHNY and CDR2 SVGAGI come from the germline V gene (reference sequence). The CDR3 spans 11 residues. V trimming: 8 bases; J trimming: 7 bases; junction bases outside the gene matches: 0.